What follows are 5 T cell receptor beta chains derived from one specimen sequenced in a study of beta chain features in type 1 diabetes. All of the isolated RNA was reverse transcribed, so expressed TCRB transcripts were sequenced. The protocol was immunoSEQ multiplex PCR, while the TCRdb copy is restricted to in-frame clones and leaves out a portion. The data hold 400,000 to 550,000 clones, with roughly 11% observed a single time. The sequenced material came from naive CD4+ T cells from blood. These receptors were collected from a woman younger than 30 in good health.

This clone has more than one count but fewer than ten. Here the CDR3 reads CSVEGVTGVTDTQYF. The CDR3 coding sequence is TGCAGCGTTGAAGGTGTCACAGGAGTCACAGATACGCAGTATTTT. The J gene is TRBJ2-3, the V gene TRBV29-1; D might be TRBD1 (5 bases). There are 15 residues in the CDR3. The germline CDR1 and CDR2 sequences are SQVTM and ANQGSEA. V shed 1 base and J shed 2 bases, with 13 bases lying between them.

The DNA for the CDR3 is TGTGCCAGCAGCTCAAGGCCGTACAATGAGCAGTTCTTC. Residues: CASSSRPYNEQFF. This rearrangement joins TRBV7-2 to TRBJ2-1; no definite D call. The CDR3 sequence is 13 residues long. CDR1 SGHTA and CDR2 FQGNSA come from the germline V gene. V lost 4 bases and J 4 bases, leaving 8 bases between the germline ends.

The V and J genes are TRBV5-1 and TRBJ2-7; D is perhaps TRBD1 or TRBD2 (5 bases each). The V and J ends lost 4 bases and 9 bases respectively, with 20 bases between them. Germline assignment: CDR1 SGHRS and CDR2 YFSETQ. The CDR3 is 14 amino acids. The CDR3 DNA reads TGCGCCAGCAGCGCCATTTTCGGGGACCGTGCGCAGTACGTC. Its protein product is CASSAIFGDRAQYV.

The genes are TRBV18 and TRBJ1-5, with D possibly matching TRBD1 (5 bases). Germline lookup yields CDR1 KGHSH and CDR2 LQKENI. This CDR3 has 15 residues. V was clipped by 2 bases and J by 3 bases, with 11 bases between them. CDR3 amino acids: CASSPSAGNNQPQHF. CDR3 nucleotide sequence: TGTGCCAGCTCACCAAGCGCAGGGAACAATCAGCCCCAGCATTTT.

The chain links TRBV28 to TRBJ1-6, with unresolved D. Per germline, CDR1 MDHEN and CDR2 SYDVKM. V was trimmed by 6 bases and J by 7 bases, leaving 13 bases between them. The CDR3 covers 14 residues. CDR3 nucleotides: TGTGCCAGCAGGACGTTGCCAAGGAATTCACCCCTCCACTTT. Protein: CASRTLPRNSPLHF.